The present T cell receptor beta chain was sequenced within a study of blood T cells in healthy people across ages. At least 5.5 micrograms of total RNA were extracted per sample. As concerns this clonotype: Its antigen is not known.

Whole-study results and caveats: Measured against age, TCR beta diversity per million T cells decreased in a roughly linear manner. The diversity estimates, figures obtained from one million T cells, were considered underestimates.

A J-beta primer mix and a sample-barcoded 5' primer were used in a second PCR of about 7 to 12 cycles. TCRdb reprocessed the 5' RACE reads with MiXCR, giving one entry per CDR3 protein. The table shows around 1.5 million distinct CDR3 sequences, with roughly 64% occurring only once. Sequencing was performed on blood. This TCR came from a man between 18 and 35 years old in good health.

CDR3 sequence (DNA): TGTGCCAGCAGCTTCGGGACAGGGGGATACGGTGGCTACACCTTC. This sequence encodes CASSFGTGGYGGYTF. The chain couples TRBV5-5 to TRBJ1-2; 11 bases agree with TRBD1. The CDR3 runs to 15 residues. The V gene's germline CDR1 is SGHKS and CDR2 YYEKEE (reference sequence). The J segment lost 7 bases and the V segment lost 2 bases, leaving 7 bases of the junction unmatched.